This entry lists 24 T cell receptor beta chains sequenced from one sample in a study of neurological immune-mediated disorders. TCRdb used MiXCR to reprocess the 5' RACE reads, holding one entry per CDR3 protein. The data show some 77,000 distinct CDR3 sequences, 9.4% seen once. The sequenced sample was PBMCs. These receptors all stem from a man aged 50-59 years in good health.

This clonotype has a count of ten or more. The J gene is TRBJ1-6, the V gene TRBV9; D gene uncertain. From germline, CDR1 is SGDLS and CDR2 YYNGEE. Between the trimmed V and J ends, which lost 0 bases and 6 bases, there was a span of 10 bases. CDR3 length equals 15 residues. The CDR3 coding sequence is TGTGCCAGCAGCGTAGGGAGCACGCTTAATTCACCCCTCCACTTT. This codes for CASSVGSTLNSPLHF.

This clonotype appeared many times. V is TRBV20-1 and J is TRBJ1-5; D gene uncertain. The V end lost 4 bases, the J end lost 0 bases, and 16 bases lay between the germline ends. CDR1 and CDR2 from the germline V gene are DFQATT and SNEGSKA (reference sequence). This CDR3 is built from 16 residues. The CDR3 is CSAKSRSQYSNQPQHF. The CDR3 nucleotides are TGCAGTGCTAAGAGCCGAAGCCAGTATAGCAATCAGCCCCAGCATTTT.

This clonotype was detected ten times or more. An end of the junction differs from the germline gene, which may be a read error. CDR3 sequence: CASSQVAGDTDTQYF. The CDR3 nucleotides read TGTGCCAGCAGTCAAGTAGCGGGGGACACAGATACGCAGTATTTT. V gene TRBV3-1 combines with J gene TRBJ2-3; 9 bases are a match to TRBD2. This CDR3 is 15 amino acids long. CDR1 and CDR2 (germline): LGHDT, YNNKEL (reference sequence).

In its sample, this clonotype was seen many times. As DNA, the CDR3 is TGTGCCAGCAGTTTAAGACTCAGTGCTTCCTCTGGGGCCAACGTCCTGACTTTC. It is translated as CASSLRLSASSGANVLTF. V usage is TRBV12-3 or TRBV12-4 and J usage is TRBJ2-6; D gene ambiguous. The V gene lost 2 bases and the J gene lost 0 bases, with 14 bases spanning the gap. The CDR3 has 18 residues.

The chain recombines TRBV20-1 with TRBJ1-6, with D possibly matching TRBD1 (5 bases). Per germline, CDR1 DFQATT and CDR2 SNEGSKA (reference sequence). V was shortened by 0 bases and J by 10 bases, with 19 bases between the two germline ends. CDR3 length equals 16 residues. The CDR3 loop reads CSAREGGRVSWSPLHF. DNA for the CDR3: TGCAGTGCTAGAGAAGGAGGCAGGGTCTCATGGTCACCCCTCCACTTT.

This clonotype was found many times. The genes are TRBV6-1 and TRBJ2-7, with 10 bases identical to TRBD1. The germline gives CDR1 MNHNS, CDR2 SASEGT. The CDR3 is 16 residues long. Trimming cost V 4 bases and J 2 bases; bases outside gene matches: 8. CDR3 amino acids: CASSALGGQGTYEQYF. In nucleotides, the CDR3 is TGTGCCAGCAGTGCCCTGGGGGGACAGGGGACCTACGAGCAGTACTTC.

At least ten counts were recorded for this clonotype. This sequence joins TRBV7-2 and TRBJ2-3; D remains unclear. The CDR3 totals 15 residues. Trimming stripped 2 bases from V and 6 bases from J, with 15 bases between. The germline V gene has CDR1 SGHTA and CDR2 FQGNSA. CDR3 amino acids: CASSLMPERTDTQYF. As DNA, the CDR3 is TGTGCCAGCAGCTTAATGCCGGAAAGAACGGATACGCAGTATTTT.

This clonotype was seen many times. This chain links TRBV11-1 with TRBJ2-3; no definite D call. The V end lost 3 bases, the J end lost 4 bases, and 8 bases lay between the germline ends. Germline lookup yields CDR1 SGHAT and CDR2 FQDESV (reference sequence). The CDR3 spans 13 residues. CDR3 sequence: CASSFGAPDTQYF. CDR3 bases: TGTGCCAGCAGCTTCGGAGCGCCAGATACGCAGTATTTT. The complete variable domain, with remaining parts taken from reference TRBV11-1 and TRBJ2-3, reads EAEVAQSPRYKITEKSQAVAFWCDPISGHATLYWYRQILGQGPELLVQFQDESVVDDSQLPKDRFSAERLKGVDSTLKIQPAELGDSAMYLCASSFGAPDTQYFGPGTRLTVL.

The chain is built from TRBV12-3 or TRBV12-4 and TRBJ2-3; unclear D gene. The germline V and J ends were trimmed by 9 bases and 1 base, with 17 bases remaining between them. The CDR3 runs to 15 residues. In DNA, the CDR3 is TGTGCCAGTCCCTCCGGCCAGCGACGCACAGATACGCAGTATTTT. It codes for CASPSGQRRTDTQYF.

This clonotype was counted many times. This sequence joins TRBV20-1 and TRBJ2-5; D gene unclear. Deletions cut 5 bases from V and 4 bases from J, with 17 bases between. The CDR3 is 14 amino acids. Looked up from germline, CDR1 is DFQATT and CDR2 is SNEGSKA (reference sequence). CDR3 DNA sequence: TGCAGTGCTGCCAAGCTAGGGATGAGAGAGACCCAGTACTTC. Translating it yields CSAAKLGMRETQYF.

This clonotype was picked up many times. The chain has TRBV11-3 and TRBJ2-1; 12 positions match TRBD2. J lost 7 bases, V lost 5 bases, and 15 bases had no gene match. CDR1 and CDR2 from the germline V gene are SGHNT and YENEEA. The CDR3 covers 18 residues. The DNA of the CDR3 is TGTGCCAGCAGCAAACTAGCGGGGGGCCTCTTATCAGGGAATGAGCAGTTCTTC. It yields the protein CASSKLAGGLLSGNEQFF.

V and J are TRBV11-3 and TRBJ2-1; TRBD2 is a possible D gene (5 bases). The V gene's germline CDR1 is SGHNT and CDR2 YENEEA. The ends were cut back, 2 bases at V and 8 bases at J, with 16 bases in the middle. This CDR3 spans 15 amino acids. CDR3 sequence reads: CASSLSLPRGDEQFF. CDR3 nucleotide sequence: TGTGCCAGCAGCTTAAGCCTACCACGGGGTGATGAGCAGTTCTTC.

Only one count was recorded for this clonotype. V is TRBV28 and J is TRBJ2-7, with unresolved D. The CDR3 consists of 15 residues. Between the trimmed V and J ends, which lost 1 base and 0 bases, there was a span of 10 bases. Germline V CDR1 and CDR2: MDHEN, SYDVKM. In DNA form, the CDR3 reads TGTGCCAGCAGTTTATCGGGCTGGAGCTCCTACGAGCAGTACTTC. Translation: CASSLSGWSSYEQYF.

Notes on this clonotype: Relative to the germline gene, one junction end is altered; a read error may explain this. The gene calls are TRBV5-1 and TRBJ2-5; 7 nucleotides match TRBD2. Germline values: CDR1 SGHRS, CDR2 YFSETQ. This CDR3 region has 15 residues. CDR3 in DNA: TGCGCTAGCAGCCCCGGGGCGGGGGACCTCGAGACCCAGTACTTC. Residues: CASSPGAGDLETQYF.

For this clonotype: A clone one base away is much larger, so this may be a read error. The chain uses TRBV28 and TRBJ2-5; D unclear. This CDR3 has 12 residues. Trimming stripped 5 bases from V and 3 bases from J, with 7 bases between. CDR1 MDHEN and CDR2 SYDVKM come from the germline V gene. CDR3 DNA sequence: TGTGCCAGCAGTCTTAATAAAGAGACCCAGTACTTC. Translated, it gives CASSLNKETQYF.

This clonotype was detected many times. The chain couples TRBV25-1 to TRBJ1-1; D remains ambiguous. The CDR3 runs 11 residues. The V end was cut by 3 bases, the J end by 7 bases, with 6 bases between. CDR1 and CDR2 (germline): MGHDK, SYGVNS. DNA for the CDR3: TGTGCCAGCAGTGAGAGTCTTGAAGCTTTCTTT. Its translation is CASSESLEAFF.

This CDR3 is CASSLGTGQETQYF. The CDR3 DNA is TGCGCCAGCAGCTTAGGGACAGGGCAAGAGACCCAGTACTTC. The chain joins TRBV4-3 to TRBJ2-5; 9 bases are shared with TRBD1. CDR3 length: 14 amino acids. The V and J ends lost 5 bases and 2 bases, in that order; junction bases with no gene match: 3. Germline assignment: CDR1 LGHNA and CDR2 YSLEER.

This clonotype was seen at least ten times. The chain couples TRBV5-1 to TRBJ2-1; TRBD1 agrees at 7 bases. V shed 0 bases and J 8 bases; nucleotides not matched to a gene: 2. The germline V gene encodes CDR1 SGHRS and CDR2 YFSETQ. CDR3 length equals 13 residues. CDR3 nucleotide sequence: TGCGCCAGCAGCTTGGGACAGGGACATGAGCAGTTCTTC. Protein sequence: CASSLGQGHEQFF.

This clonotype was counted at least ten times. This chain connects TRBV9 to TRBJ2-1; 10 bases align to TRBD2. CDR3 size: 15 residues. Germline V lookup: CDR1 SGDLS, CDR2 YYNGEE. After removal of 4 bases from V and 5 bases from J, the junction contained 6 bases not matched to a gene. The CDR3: CASSQGLAQNNEQFF. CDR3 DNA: TGTGCCAGCAGCCAGGGACTAGCGCAAAACAATGAGCAGTTCTTC.

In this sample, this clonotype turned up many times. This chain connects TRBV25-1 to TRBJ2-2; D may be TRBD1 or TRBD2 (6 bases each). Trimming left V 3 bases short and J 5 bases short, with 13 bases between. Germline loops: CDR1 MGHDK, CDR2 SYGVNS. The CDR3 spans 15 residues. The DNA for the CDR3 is TGTGCCAGCAGTGACTACAGGGCGGGGACCGGGGAGCTGTTTTTT. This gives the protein CASSDYRAGTGELFF.

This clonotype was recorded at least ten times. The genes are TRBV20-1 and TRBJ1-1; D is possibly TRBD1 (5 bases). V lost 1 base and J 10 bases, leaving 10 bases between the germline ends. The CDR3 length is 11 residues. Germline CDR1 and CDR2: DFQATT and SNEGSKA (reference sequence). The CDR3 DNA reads TGCAGTGCTAGAGGCACAGGTGCAGCTTTCTTT. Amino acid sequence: CSARGTGAAFF.

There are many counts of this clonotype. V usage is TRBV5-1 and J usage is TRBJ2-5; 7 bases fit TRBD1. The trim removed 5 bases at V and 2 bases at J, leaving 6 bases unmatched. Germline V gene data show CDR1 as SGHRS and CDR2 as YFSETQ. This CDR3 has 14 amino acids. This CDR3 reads CASRQQGKQETQYF. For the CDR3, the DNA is TGCGCCAGCAGACAACAGGGGAAACAAGAGACCCAGTACTTC.

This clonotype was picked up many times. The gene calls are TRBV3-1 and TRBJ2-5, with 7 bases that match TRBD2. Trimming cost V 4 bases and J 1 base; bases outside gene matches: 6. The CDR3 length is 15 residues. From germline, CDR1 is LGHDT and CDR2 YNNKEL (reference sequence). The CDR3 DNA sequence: TGTGCCAGCAGCCGTTATGGGGGGGGCCAAGAGACCCAGTACTTC. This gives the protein CASSRYGGGQETQYF.

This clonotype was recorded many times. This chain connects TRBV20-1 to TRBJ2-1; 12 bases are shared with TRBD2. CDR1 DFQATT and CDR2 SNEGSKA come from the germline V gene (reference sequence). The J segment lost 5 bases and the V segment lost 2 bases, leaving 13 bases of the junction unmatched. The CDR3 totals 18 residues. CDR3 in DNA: TGCAGTGCTAGACGGCTAGCGGGAGGGAGAATACCCAACAATGAGCAGTTCTTC. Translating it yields CSARRLAGGRIPNNEQFF.